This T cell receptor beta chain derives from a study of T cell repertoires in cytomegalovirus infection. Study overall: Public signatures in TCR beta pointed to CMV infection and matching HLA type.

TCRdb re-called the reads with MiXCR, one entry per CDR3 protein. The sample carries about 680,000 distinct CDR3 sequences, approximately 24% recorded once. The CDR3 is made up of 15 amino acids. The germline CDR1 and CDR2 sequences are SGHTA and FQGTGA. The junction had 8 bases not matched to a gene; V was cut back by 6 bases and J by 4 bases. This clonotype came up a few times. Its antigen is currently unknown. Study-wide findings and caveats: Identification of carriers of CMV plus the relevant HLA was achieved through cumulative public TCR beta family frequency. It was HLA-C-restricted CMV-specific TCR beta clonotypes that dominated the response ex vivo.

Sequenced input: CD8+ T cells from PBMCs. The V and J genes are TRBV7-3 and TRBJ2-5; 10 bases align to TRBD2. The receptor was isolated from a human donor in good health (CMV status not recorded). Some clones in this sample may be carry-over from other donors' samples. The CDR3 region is CASSSSGGAIETQYF. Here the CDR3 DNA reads TGTGCCAGCAGTTCGAGCGGGGGGGCCATAGAGACCCAGTACTTC.